This TCR beta chain was captured in a study of cytomegalovirus exposure and HLA in healthy donors. The PCR had 60 Vbeta and 13 Jbeta primers. Method: immunoSEQ multiplex PCR; TCRdb's copy keeps in-frame clones and lacks some. The table records around 180,000 clones, roughly four fifths of them present only once. The CDR3 sequence is 15 residues long. CDR1 is LNHNV and CDR2 is YYDKDF in the germline V gene (reference sequence). The V segment lost 5 bases and the J segment 3 bases; nucleotides outside the gene matches: 4. The receptor was derived from a woman in her forties or fifties in good health and CMV-seronegative. The sample was PBMCs. This chain connects TRBV15 to TRBJ2-7, with 13 positions matching TRBD2. The CDR3 spells CATSGRLAGGYEQYF. The CDR3, as DNA: TGTGCCACCAGCGGTCGACTAGCGGGAGGCTACGAGCAGTACTTC.